This T cell receptor (beta chain) is drawn from a study of blood T cells in healthy people across ages. A J-beta primer mix and a sample-barcoded 5' primer were used in a second PCR of about 6 to 12 cycles. TCRdb re-called the 5' RACE reads with MiXCR, one entry per CDR3 protein. Among 1.5 million to 2 million distinct CDR3 sequences listed, about 39% were seen once. The CDR3 loop spans 12 amino acids. With 1 base removed from V and 8 bases from J, the gap between germline ends came to 8 bases. The germline V gene has CDR1 LGHDT and CDR2 YNNKEL (reference sequence). This clonotype was found once. What it recognizes is unknown. Overall study results and limits: Because sorting was not performed, PBMCs prevented conclusive naive versus antigen-experienced comparison. Long-lived donors carried more naive CD4+ cells and greater diversity than aged donors. Roughly linear age-related decline in beta diversity appeared, significant by age 40.

The sequence was collected from a human donor in good health. This sequence joins TRBV3-1 and TRBJ1-2; D remains ambiguous. Sample: blood. The CDR3 protein is CASSQGLWGYTF. CDR3 in DNA: TGTGCCAGCAGCCAAGGACTTTGGGGCTACACCTTC. Full variable domain (outside the CDR3, taken from reference TRBV3-1 and TRBJ1-2): DTAVSQTPKYLVTQMGNDKSIKCEQNLGHDTMYWYKQDSKKFLKIMFSYNNKELIINETVPNRFSPKSPDKAHLNLHINSLELGDSAVYFCASSQGLWGYTFGSGTRLTVV.